This T cell receptor (beta chain) was identified during a study of T-cell reconstitution after alpha-beta-depleted transplantation in children. From germline, CDR1 is DFQATT and CDR2 SNEGSKA (reference sequence). This CDR3 region has 14 residues. The V gene end was trimmed by 5 bases and the J gene end by 4 bases; junction bases not matched to a gene: 5. This clonotype came up many times. A library of TCRbeta sequences, prepared with unique molecular identifiers, was generated. Via MiXCR, TCRdb re-called the PCR reads, giving one row per CDR3 protein. Among some 200,000 distinct CDR3 sequences listed, roughly 7.5% were seen once.

The chain is built from TRBV20-1 and TRBJ2-3; 11 nucleotides align to TRBD2. This clonotype was sampled from a human donor who donated a stem cell graft to a child with Wiskott-Aldrich syndrome. Sequences were derived from PBMCs from the stem cell graft donor, sampled from the stem cell graft. The CDR3 nucleotides read TGCAGTGCTCCCGGGACTAGCGGCCCAGATACGCAGTATTTT. Translated, it gives CSAPGTSGPDTQYF.